This TCR beta chain was sequenced in a study of blood T cell repertoires in COVID-19. In the study overall: Samples of COVID-19 (acute and convalescent) were obtained from the United States, Italy and Spain. PBMCs, B-cell-depleted T cells, or T cells were the source of the cDNA or gDNA that made up the material.

Measured with immunoSEQ multiplex PCR; TCRdb has only the in-frame clones, and not every one. The data show 100,000 to 150,000 clones, roughly 90% seen once. During active infection, Seattle patients enrolled and were then monitored through disease. The sequenced material came from peripheral blood. The sequence derives from an older woman with COVID-19, enrolled during active disease.

The CDR3 sequence: CAWTEENPGGHEAFF. The CDR3 bases are TGTGCCTGGACGGAGGAAAACCCAGGCGGGCATGAAGCTTTCTTT. The chain employs TRBV30 and TRBJ1-1, with no clear D. CDR3 length: 15 residues. The V end lost 4 bases, the J end lost 7 bases, and 22 bases lay between the germline ends. Germline V gene lookup returns CDR1 GTSNPN and CDR2 SVGIG (reference sequence).